The T cell receptor beta chain described here comes from a study of somatic mutations in cytotoxic T cells in rheumatoid arthritis. A remark on this clone: The antigen is unknown.

Notes on the study in general: TRBV07 appeared slightly underrepresented in the rheumatoid arthritis patients. That finding was not adjusted to account for multiple comparisons.

V was clipped by 0 bases and J by 1 base, with 4 bases between them. Germline CDR1 reads SGDLS; CDR2 reads YYNGEE. There are 13 residues in the CDR3. The healthy control group was made up of blood donors, who had a median age of around 56 years (range about 20-70) and were more than 45% female. Researchers isolated CD4+ and CD8+ cells by positive magnetic bead selection and then checked their purity by flow cytometry. TCRdb keeps only in-frame clones here, not all; method: immunoSEQ multiplex PCR. The repertoire holds around 19,000 clones, with 70% to 90% as singletons. V is TRBV9 and J is TRBJ1-1; D call uncertain. Sequencing was performed on CD8+ T cells sorted from blood. The clonotype comes from a woman in her forties or fifties in good health. The DNA of the CDR3 is TGTGCCAGCAGCGTAGCAGGGAACACTGAAGCTTTCTTT. Protein sequence: CASSVAGNTEAFF.